These 29 T cell receptor beta chains share one sample of origin, sequenced in a study of blood T cell repertoires in COVID-19. Generated by immunoSEQ multiplex PCR, the TCRdb table keeps only in-frame clones and is missing some. The sample has roughly 100,000 clones, roughly 90% seen once; the top ten hold approximately 1.9%. The material sequenced was peripheral blood. The receptors were sampled from a woman in her 50s with COVID-19, enrolled during active disease.

The chain couples TRBV5-1 to TRBJ2-3; D is possibly TRBD2 (6 bases). The CDR3 runs to 13 residues. Germline-derived CDR1 and CDR2 are SGHRS and YFSETQ. Trimming removed 7 bases from V and 1 base from J, with 10 bases in between. The CDR3 nucleotides read TGCGCCAGCGGTCCTAGCGGCACAGATACGCAGTATTTT. The encoded protein is CASGPSGTDTQYF.

The CDR3 region is CASSRQAREQFF. The CDR3, as DNA: TGTGCCAGTAGTAGACAGGCCAGGGAGCAGTTCTTC. The chain recombines TRBV19 with TRBJ2-1, with a tentative D call TRBD1 (6 bases). The CDR3 has 12 amino acids. Germline-derived CDR1 and CDR2 are LNHDA and SQIVND (reference sequence). V lost 4 bases, J lost 10 bases, and 11 bases lay in between.

The chain recombines TRBV15 with TRBJ1-4, with D uncertain. Trimming pared 5 bases from V and 8 bases from J, leaving 15 bases between. The CDR3 is 14 amino acids. Germline CDR1 reads LNHNV; CDR2 reads YYDKDF (reference sequence). In DNA, the CDR3 is TGTGCCACCAGCGAGGGCCTTTTGGGAGAAAAACTGTTTTTT. This encodes CATSEGLLGEKLFF.

This sequence joins TRBV7-9 and TRBJ2-7; 7 bases map to TRBD2. CDR1 is SEHNR and CDR2 is FQNEAQ in the germline V gene (reference sequence). The CDR3 sequence is 15 residues long. V gave up 4 bases and J gave up 1 base; unmatched junction bases: 7. CDR3 residues: CASSSPGEGSYEQYF. In DNA, the CDR3 is TGTGCCAGCAGCTCCCCGGGGGAGGGGTCCTACGAGCAGTACTTC. Full variable domain (missing parts from reference TRBV7-9 and TRBJ2-7): DTGVSQNPRHKITKRGQNVTFRCDPISEHNRLYWYRQTLGQGPEFLTYFQNEAQLEKSRLLSDRFSAERPKGSFSTLEIQRTEQGDSAMYLCASSSPGEGSYEQYFGPGTRLTVT.

The chain uses TRBV5-1 and TRBJ2-5; D is perhaps TRBD1 (8 bases). The CDR3 runs 14 residues. Trimming shortened V by 3 bases and J by 1 base, and 10 bases separated the two germline ends. The germline CDR1 and CDR2 sequences are SGHRS and YFSETQ. CDR3 coding DNA: TGCGCCAGCAGCTACAGGGGGGGCCAAGAGACCCAGTACTTC. Encoded protein: CASSYRGGQETQYF.

This rearrangement joins TRBV12-5 to TRBJ1-6; no firm D call. CDR3 length equals 16 residues. In germline, CDR1 is LGHNT, CDR2 FRNRAP. Trimming cost V 6 bases and J 0 bases, with 12 bases left between them. Here the CDR3 reads CASGWLAGSYNSPLHF. The DNA for the CDR3 is TGTGCTAGTGGCTGGTTGGCGGGCTCCTATAATTCACCCCTCCACTTT.

Points on this clone: Other DNA variants within this sample encode the same CDR3. This chain connects TRBV28 to TRBJ1-3, with 7 bases aligning to TRBD1. The germline V gene encodes CDR1 MDHEN and CDR2 SYDVKM. This CDR3 has 12 amino acids. Trimming removed 3 bases from V and 7 bases from J; junction bases left unmatched: 0. The CDR3 region is CASSFRGNTIYF. For the CDR3, the DNA is TGTGCCAGCAGTTTCAGGGGGAACACCATATATTTT. Combining the CDR3 with reference TRBV28 and TRBJ1-3 gives the whole variable domain DVKVTQSSRYLVKRTGEKVFLECVQDMDHENMFWYRQDPGLGLRLIYFSYDVKMKEKGDIPEGYSVSREKKERFSLILESASTNQTSMYLCASSFRGNTIYFGEGSWLTVV.

The chain has TRBV7-9 and TRBJ1-6; 10 bases agree with TRBD1. The J segment lost 9 bases and the V segment lost 4 bases, leaving 9 bases of the junction unmatched. Germline lookup yields CDR1 SEHNR and CDR2 FQNEAQ (reference sequence). The CDR3 has 16 amino acids. CDR3 bases: TGTGCCAGCAGCTGGGGGACAGGGGTAAATGGTTCACCCCTCCACTTT. Its protein product is CASSWGTGVNGSPLHF.

The chain couples TRBV29-1 to TRBJ1-2; 7 nucleotides match TRBD1. Germline V gives CDR1 SQVTM, CDR2 ANQGSEA. CDR3 length: 16 amino acids. V lost 7 bases and J lost 0; bases outside the gene matches: 14. CDR3 in amino acids: CSDPTRQGLANYGYTF. CDR3 nucleotides: TGCAGCGACCCAACTAGACAGGGTTTAGCTAACTATGGCTACACCTTC.

The gene calls are TRBV7-7 and TRBJ1-4; the D gene is possibly TRBD1 (6 bases). The CDR3 is 17 residues long. Germline CDR1 SSHAT, CDR2 FNYEAQ (reference sequence). The V end lost 5 bases, the J end lost 5 bases, and 21 bases lay between the germline ends. The CDR3 protein is CASSPSQGRGSNEKLFF. The CDR3 nucleotides read TGTGCCAGCAGCCCCAGTCAGGGGCGTGGGTCCAATGAAAAACTGTTTTTT. Supplemented by reference TRBV7-7 and TRBJ1-4, the full variable domain reads GAGVSQSPRYKVTKRGQDVTLRCDPISSHATLYWYQQALGQGPEFLTYFNYEAQPDKSGLPSDRFSAERPEGSISTLTIQRTEQRDSAMYRCASSPSQGRGSNEKLFFGSGTQLSVL.

The rearrangement links TRBV9 to TRBJ1-1; no reliable D call. V was pared by 0 bases and J by 4 bases, with 10 bases between. There are 14 residues in the CDR3. The germline CDR1 and CDR2 sequences are SGDLS and YYNGEE. CDR3 nucleotides: TGTGCCAGCAGCGTAGTAGAGGTGGGCACTGAAGCTTTCTTT. Encoded protein: CASSVVEVGTEAFF.

This chain connects TRBV24-1 to TRBJ1-2, with D maybe TRBD1 (6 bases). Germline loops: CDR1 KGHDR, CDR2 SFDVKD. Trimming took 4 bases from V and 8 from J, leaving 13 bases between them. The CDR3 loop spans 13 amino acids. In DNA, the CDR3 is TGTGCCACCAGTGAGGCCGGGACAAGGGGCTACACCTTC. Residues: CATSEAGTRGYTF.

This rearrangement joins TRBV5-4 to TRBJ2-7; 11 bases map to TRBD2. Germline-derived CDR1 and CDR2 are SGHNT and YYREEE (reference sequence). This CDR3 spans 13 amino acids. Unmatched junction bases numbered 1, after V lost 3 bases and J lost 5 bases. The DNA of the CDR3 is TGTGCCAGCAGCTGGGGACTAGCGGACGAGCAGTACGTC. This sequence encodes CASSWGLADEQYV.

The V call is TRBV27, the J call TRBJ1-1; 9 bases are shared with TRBD1. CDR1 and CDR2 from the germline V gene are MNHEY and SMNVEV (reference sequence). This CDR3 contains 14 residues. V lost 8 bases and J lost 7; bases outside the gene matches: 11. CDR3 sequence: CASALTGGGGEAFF. The CDR3, as DNA: TGTGCCAGCGCCTTGACAGGGGGAGGGGGTGAAGCTTTCTTT.

V is TRBV7-8 and J is TRBJ1-4, with TRBD1 matching 7 bases. J lost 8 bases, V lost 3 bases, and 12 bases had no gene match. CDR1 is SGHVS and CDR2 is FQNEAQ in the germline V gene. The CDR3 totals 16 residues. CDR3 region: CASSFESRGQGEKLFF. The CDR3 bases are TGTGCCAGCAGCTTTGAATCTAGGGGGCAGGGGGAAAAACTGTTTTTT. Using reference TRBV7-8 and TRBJ1-4 for the parts outside the CDR3, the full variable domain is GAGVSQSPRYKVAKRGQDVALRCDPISGHVSLFWYQQALGQGPEFLTYFQNEAQLDKSGLPSDRFFAERPEGSVSTLKIQRTQQEDSAVYLCASSFESRGQGEKLFFGSGTQLSVL.

This chain uses TRBV19 with TRBJ1-5; 7 bases are a match to TRBD1. CDR1 is LNHDA, CDR2 SQIVND, per germline (reference sequence). V lost 7 bases, J lost 6 bases, and 15 bases stayed unmatched. This CDR3 has 16 residues. The CDR3 region has the DNA TGTGCCAGTACCTCCTTGGAGGCAGGGGGAGGTCAGCCCCAGCATTTT. Translating gives CASTSLEAGGGQPQHF.

The chain recombines TRBV19 with TRBJ2-2, with 9 bases matching TRBD1. CDR3 length equals 14 residues. With 5 bases clipped from V and 6 bases from J, the junction kept 4 bases outside the gene matches. Germline CDR1 reads LNHDA; CDR2 reads SQIVND (reference sequence). CDR3 bases: TGTGCCAGTAGTGTCGGGACAGGGTCCGGGGAGCTGTTTTTT. This translates into CASSVGTGSGELFF.

The rearrangement uses TRBV20-1 and TRBJ1-1, with D unresolved. The CDR3 loop spans 11 amino acids. Trimming stripped 5 bases from V and 10 bases from J, with 14 bases between. Germline V gene data show CDR1 as DFQATT and CDR2 as SNEGSKA (reference sequence). CDR3 residues: CSAPWAGGAFF. The DNA for the CDR3 is TGCAGTGCTCCCTGGGCTGGTGGAGCTTTCTTT.

The gene calls are TRBV19 and TRBJ1-5, with D possibly matching TRBD1 (6 bases). The germline V and J ends were trimmed by 3 bases and 7 bases, with 19 bases remaining between them. This CDR3 spans 16 amino acids. CDR1 and CDR2 (germline): LNHDA, SQIVND (reference sequence). In nucleotides, the CDR3 is TGTGCCAGTAGTATTTCGGGGAGGGGGATGCGACAGCCCCAGCATTTT. Translation gives CASSISGRGMRQPQHF.

The chain has TRBV7-8 and TRBJ2-2; 8 positions agree with TRBD1. The germline V gene has CDR1 SGHVS and CDR2 FQNEAQ. The CDR3 loop spans 16 amino acids. Trimming removed 5 bases from V and 0 bases from J; junction bases left unmatched: 5. CDR3 coding DNA: TGTGCCAGCAGCCTCCTCAGGGGGCCGAACACCGGGGAGCTGTTTTTT. This codes for CASSLLRGPNTGELFF.

The genes are TRBV18 and TRBJ1-6; no reliable D call. The germline CDR1 and CDR2 sequences are KGHSH and LQKENI. The CDR3 spans 15 residues. V lost 4 bases and J lost 7, with 14 bases in between. The DNA of the CDR3 is TGTGCCAGCTCACTGGCGGCCACTCGCAATTCACCCCTCCACTTT. Its translation is CASSLAATRNSPLHF.

This clone has only one observation. The rearrangement links TRBV25-1 to TRBJ1-6; TRBD1 agrees at 8 bases. This CDR3 is 13 amino acids long. Germline V lookup: CDR1 MGHDK, CDR2 SYGVNS. Trimming cost V 4 bases and J 10 bases; bases outside gene matches: 3. DNA of the CDR3: TGTGCCAGCAGTGGGACAGGGTACTCACCCCTCCACTTT. The encoded protein is CASSGTGYSPLHF.

The CDR3 reads CATSPGGLGNQPQHF. CDR3 DNA: TGTGCCACCTCGCCCGGAGGATTGGGCAATCAGCCCCAGCATTTT. The chain employs TRBV24-1 and TRBJ1-5; D is unclear. The CDR3 covers 15 residues. The V and J ends lost 9 bases and 2 bases respectively, with 16 bases between them. Per the germline V gene, CDR1 is KGHDR and CDR2 is SFDVKD.

The V call is TRBV5-1, the J call TRBJ2-3, with D uncertain. Per the germline V gene, CDR1 is SGHRS and CDR2 is YFSETQ. Deletions cut 0 bases from V and 2 bases from J, with 10 bases between. There are 15 residues in the CDR3. The CDR3 here is CASSLAGGFTDTQYF. DNA for the CDR3: TGCGCCAGCAGCTTGGCCGGCGGATTCACAGATACGCAGTATTTT.

This sequence joins TRBV30 and TRBJ2-1; 9 bases fit TRBD2. Losses at the gene ends were 0 bases for V and 5 bases for J; bases not matched to a gene: 2. The CDR3 has 14 residues. Germline lookup yields CDR1 GTSNPN and CDR2 SVGIG (reference sequence). The chain's CDR3 is CAWSVSGGNNEQFF. The CDR3 DNA sequence: TGTGCCTGGAGTGTAAGCGGGGGGAACAATGAGCAGTTCTTC.

This rearrangement joins TRBV11-2 to TRBJ2-5; 8 nucleotides agree with TRBD1. Trimming cost V 2 bases and J 5 bases; bases outside gene matches: 4. Germline CDR1 and CDR2: SGHAT and FQNNGV. There are 14 residues in the CDR3. The CDR3 loop reads CASSLQGAGETQYF. CDR3 in DNA: TGTGCCAGCAGCTTACAGGGGGCTGGGGAGACCCAGTACTTC.

The V call is TRBV19, the J call TRBJ1-5, with D possibly matching TRBD1 (6 bases). The CDR3 length is 15 residues. In germline, CDR1 is LNHDA, CDR2 SQIVND (reference sequence). V gave up 10 bases and J gave up 1 base, with 17 bases separating them. Here the CDR3 reads CATRPHRDSNQPQHF. The CDR3 DNA is TGTGCCACCCGCCCCCACAGGGACAGCAATCAGCCCCAGCATTTT.

The V call is TRBV7-2, the J call TRBJ1-4; no clear D. In germline, CDR1 is SGHTA, CDR2 FQGNSA. Trimming shortened V by 4 bases and J by 3 bases, and 9 bases separated the two germline ends. The CDR3 sequence is 14 residues long. The CDR3: CASSSRGSNEKLFF. CDR3 bases: TGTGCCAGCAGCTCGAGAGGGTCTAATGAAAAACTGTTTTTT.

The V gene is TRBV5-6, the J gene TRBJ1-2; D gene ambiguous. V was pared by 1 base and J by 6 bases, with 10 bases between. The CDR3 has 13 amino acids. Germline CDR1 is SGHDT and CDR2 is YYEEEE. CDR3 residues: CASSLYTVDGYTF. As DNA, the CDR3 is TGTGCCAGCAGCTTGTACACAGTTGATGGCTACACCTTC.